This T cell receptor beta chain was recovered during a study of T cell repertoires in cytomegalovirus infection. TCRdb re-derived calls from the reads in MiXCR, one entry per CDR3 protein. Of 300,000 or so distinct CDR3 sequences listed, 9.6% were seen once; the top ten hold around 2.5%. Turning to this clonotype: This may come from a read error, since a much larger clone is one base off.

The sequenced sample was PBMCs. The TCR sequence derives from a human donor in good health (CMV status not recorded). Some clones in this sample may be carry-over from other donors' samples.

CDR3 nucleotide sequence: TGCAGCGATGTTGGGGGATGGCAAGAGACCCAGTACTTC. Translated, it gives CSDVGGWQETQYF. The V and J genes are TRBV29-1 and TRBJ2-5; D possibly matches TRBD1 or TRBD2 (5 bases each). The CDR3 contains 13 residues. CDR1 and CDR2 from the germline V gene are SQVTM and ANQGSEA. Trimming took 7 bases from V and 2 from J, leaving 14 bases between them.